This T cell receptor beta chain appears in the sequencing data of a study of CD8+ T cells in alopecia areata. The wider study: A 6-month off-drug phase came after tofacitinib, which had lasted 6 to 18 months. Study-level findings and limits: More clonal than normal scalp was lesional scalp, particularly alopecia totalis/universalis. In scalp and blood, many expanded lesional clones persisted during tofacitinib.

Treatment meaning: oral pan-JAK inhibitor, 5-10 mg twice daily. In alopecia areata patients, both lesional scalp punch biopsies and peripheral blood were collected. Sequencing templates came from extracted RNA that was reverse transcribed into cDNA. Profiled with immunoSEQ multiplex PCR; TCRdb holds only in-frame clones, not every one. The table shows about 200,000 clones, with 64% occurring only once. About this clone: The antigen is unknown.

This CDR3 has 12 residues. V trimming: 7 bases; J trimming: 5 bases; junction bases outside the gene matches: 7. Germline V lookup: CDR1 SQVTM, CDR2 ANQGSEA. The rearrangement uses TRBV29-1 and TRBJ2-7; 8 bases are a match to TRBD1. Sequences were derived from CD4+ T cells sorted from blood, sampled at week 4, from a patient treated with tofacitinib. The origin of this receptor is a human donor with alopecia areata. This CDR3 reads CSAGYRGDEQYF. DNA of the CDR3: TGCAGCGCTGGGTACAGGGGGGACGAGCAGTACTTC.